This TCR beta chain comes out of a study of regulatory T cells in long-lasting Graves disease. Study-level findings and limits: Owing to a sample size that was small, accuracy may have been reduced.

Libraries of TCR beta came from iRepertoire HTBI primers plus Arm-PCR of CDR3 regions. TCRdb processed the multiplex PCR reads anew with MiXCR; each CDR3 protein has one entry. The sample consists of about 430,000 distinct CDR3 sequences, about 15% of them appearing once. This clonotype was detected many times. The antigen remains undetermined. The time point here: newly diagnosed GD, antithyroid drugs for less than 3 months. TCR sequences were obtained from RNA taken from PBMCs. This sample also belongs to another study, concerning T cells in Graves' hyperthyroidism and ophthalmopathy. That work states: The majority of expanded thyroid clonotypes above 0.001 also appeared in blood. A model of 13 V-J pairs discriminated ophthalmopathy from stable hyperthyroidism.

Material: peripheral blood mononuclear cells (PBMCs), obtained at new diagnosis, from a patient treated with antithyroid drugs. The clonotype originates from a woman aged 40 to 50 with Graves disease.

This CDR3 is CASSRTGAEQYF. For the CDR3, the DNA is TGTGCCAGCAGCCGTACAGGGGCCGAGCAGTACTTC. This chain links TRBV12-3 or TRBV12-4 with TRBJ2-7; 7 bases agree with TRBD1. V lost 6 bases and J lost 6; bases outside the gene matches: 5. The CDR3 has 12 amino acids.